This is a list of T cell receptor beta chains from one sample in a study of early T cells in non-severe SARS-CoV-2 infection. One entry per CDR3 protein, called by TCRdb with MiXCR from the 5' RACE reads. The table records some 88,000 distinct CDR3 sequences, around a sixth of them present only once. Sequences were derived from whole blood, sampled at baseline. These receptors all stem from an adult who was a healthcare worker with PCR-confirmed SARS-CoV-2 infection or an uninfected control (not recorded which). Each CDR3 is given with its conserved first and last residue. Each record gives: clone size, D gene, J gene, V gene, CDR3 protein, CDR3 DNA. The D gene is left open where the match is weak. The listing skips clone size in some rows; elsewhere it reads once, few, many or a size class.

abundance: many; d_gene: NA; j_gene: TRBJ2-1; v_gene: TRBV7-9; CDR3aa: CASSRDFTYNEQFF; CDR3nt: TGTGCCAGCAGCCGGGACTTTACCTACAATGAGCAGTTCTTC
abundance: few; d_gene: NA; j_gene: TRBJ2-7; v_gene: TRBV4-1; CDR3aa: CASSQGRLWNGYEQYF; CDR3nt: TGCGCCAGCAGCCAAGGGCGGCTTTGGAATGGGTACGAGCAGTACTTC
abundance: NA; d_gene: NA; j_gene: TRBJ1-4; v_gene: TRBV6-6; CDR3aa: CASSPNRKKLFF; CDR3nt: TGTGCCAGCAGCCCAAACAGGAAAAAACTGTTTTTT
abundance: few; d_gene: TRBD2; j_gene: TRBJ2-3; v_gene: TRBV28; CDR3aa: CASSAISGRALSHPDTQYF; CDR3nt: TGTGCCAGCAGTGCGATTAGCGGGAGGGCCCTTTCTCATCCAGATACGCAGTATTTT
abundance: NA; d_gene: NA; j_gene: TRBJ2-7; v_gene: TRBV5-1; CDR3aa: CASSWGDTYEQYF; CDR3nt: TGCGCCAGCAGCTGGGGGGACACCTACGAGCAGTACTTC
abundance: NA; d_gene: NA; j_gene: TRBJ2-1; v_gene: TRBV7-9; CDR3aa: CASSLVVSVHEQFF; CDR3nt: TGTGCCAGCAGCTTAGTTGTTAGTGTCCATGAGCAGTTCTTC
abundance: few; d_gene: NA; j_gene: TRBJ1-1; v_gene: TRBV4-3; CDR3aa: CASSQESMNTEAFF; CDR3nt: TGCGCCAGCAGCCAAGAGTCGATGAACACTGAAGCTTTCTTT
abundance: few; d_gene: TRBD2; j_gene: TRBJ2-1; v_gene: TRBV6-6; CDR3aa: CASSLRSGRGVNEQFF; CDR3nt: TGTGCCAGCAGTCTTCGAAGCGGGAGGGGGGTAAATGAGCAGTTCTTC
abundance: NA; d_gene: NA; j_gene: TRBJ2-5; v_gene: TRBV2; CDR3aa: CAKRGGKETQYF; CDR3nt: TGTGCCAAACGAGGCGGGAAAGAGACCCAGTACTTC
abundance: NA; d_gene: NA; j_gene: TRBJ2-3; v_gene: TRBV7-9; CDR3aa: CASSSSGSTDTQYF; CDR3nt: TGTGCCAGCAGCTCCAGCGGGAGCACAGATACGCAGTATTTT
abundance: few; d_gene: NA; j_gene: TRBJ1-3; v_gene: TRBV12-3/TRBV12-4; CDR3aa: CASSLGVAGNTIYF; CDR3nt: TGTGCCAGCAGTTTAGGGGTCGCTGGAAACACCATATATTTT
abundance: few; d_gene: TRBD2; j_gene: TRBJ2-7; v_gene: TRBV12-3/TRBV12-4; CDR3aa: CASSNRGGYEQYF; CDR3nt: TGTGCCAGCAGTAACCGCGGGGGCTACGAGCAGTACTTC
abundance: few; d_gene: NA; j_gene: TRBJ2-5; v_gene: TRBV4-1; CDR3aa: CASSQDRPGTYETQHF; CDR3nt: TGCGCCAGCAGCCAAGATCGGCCAGGGACCTATGAGACCCAGCACTTC
abundance: once; d_gene: NA; j_gene: TRBJ2-1; v_gene: TRBV6-6; CDR3aa: CGSSAGGNEQFF; CDR3nt: TGTGGCAGCAGTGCCGGGGGAAATGAGCAGTTCTTC
abundance: NA; d_gene: NA; j_gene: TRBJ2-7; v_gene: TRBV7-2; CDR3aa: CASSLAGAEAYF; CDR3nt: TGTGCCAGCAGCTTAGCCGGGGCCGAAGCGTACTTC
abundance: few; d_gene: NA; j_gene: TRBJ2-3; v_gene: TRBV4-3; CDR3aa: CASSQEGGPSTDTQYF; CDR3nt: TGCGCCAGCAGCCAAGAAGGGGGGCCTAGCACAGATACGCAGTATTTT
abundance: many; d_gene: NA; j_gene: TRBJ2-1; v_gene: TRBV7-9; CDR3aa: CASSSPWAGPLNEQFF; CDR3nt: TGTGCCAGCAGCTCCCCGTGGGCGGGACCTCTTAATGAGCAGTTCTTC
abundance: few; d_gene: NA; j_gene: TRBJ2-7; v_gene: TRBV3-2; CDR3aa: CASPPSSGETYEQYF; CDR3nt: TGTGCCAGCCCTCCCTCTAGCGGAGAAACCTACGAGCAGTACTTC
abundance: NA; d_gene: NA; j_gene: TRBJ2-7; v_gene: TRBV7-8; CDR3aa: CASSLGVGRSFYEQYF; CDR3nt: TGTGCCAGCAGCTTAGGTGTGGGTCGTAGCTTCTACGAGCAGTACTTC
abundance: NA; d_gene: TRBD2; j_gene: TRBJ2-1; v_gene: TRBV20-1; CDR3aa: CSAKAGSSYNEQFF; CDR3nt: TGCAGTGCAAAAGCGGGGTCCTCCTACAATGAGCAGTTCTTC
abundance: many; d_gene: NA; j_gene: TRBJ1-3; v_gene: TRBV7-9; CDR3aa: CASSLAWAPSGNTIYF; CDR3nt: TGTGCCAGCAGCTTAGCATGGGCCCCCTCTGGAAACACCATATATTTT
abundance: NA; d_gene: TRBD1; j_gene: TRBJ1-1; v_gene: TRBV9; CDR3aa: CASSGQGVEAFF; CDR3nt: TGTGCCAGCAGCGGACAGGGAGTCGAAGCTTTCTTT
abundance: many; d_gene: TRBD2; j_gene: TRBJ2-3; v_gene: TRBV3-1; CDR3aa: CASSLGLATDTQYF; CDR3nt: TGTGCCAGCAGCCTGGGACTAGCCACAGATACGCAGTATTTT
abundance: NA; d_gene: NA; j_gene: TRBJ2-7; v_gene: TRBV6-1; CDR3aa: CASSEARTSLSEQYF; CDR3nt: TGTGCCAGCAGTGAAGCGAGAACTAGTCTGAGCGAGCAGTACTTC
abundance: many; d_gene: NA; j_gene: TRBJ2-7; v_gene: TRBV28; CDR3aa: CASSLPAYEQYF; CDR3nt: TGTGCCAGCAGCTTACCCGCTTACGAGCAGTACTTC
abundance: NA; d_gene: NA; j_gene: TRBJ2-6; v_gene: TRBV21-1; CDR3aa: CASSNSGANVLTF; CDR3nt: TGTGCCAGCAGCAATTCAGGGGCCAACGTCCTGACTTTC
abundance: NA; d_gene: NA; j_gene: TRBJ1-2; v_gene: TRBV19; CDR3aa: CASSRGEYYGYTF; CDR3nt: TGTGCCAGTAGTAGGGGAGAGTACTATGGCTACACCTTC
abundance: NA; d_gene: NA; j_gene: TRBJ1-5; v_gene: TRBV28; CDR3aa: CASSPAQMGNQPQHF; CDR3nt: TGTGCCAGCAGTCCGGCACAGATGGGCAATCAGCCCCAGCATTTT
abundance: NA; d_gene: NA; j_gene: TRBJ2-7; v_gene: TRBV7-9; CDR3aa: CASSPWKALSEQYF; CDR3nt: TGTGCCAGCAGCCCCTGGAAGGCCCTGTCCGAGCAGTACTTC
abundance: many; d_gene: NA; j_gene: TRBJ2-1; v_gene: TRBV6-4; CDR3aa: CASSDSDNNEQFF; CDR3nt: TGTGCCAGCAGTGACTCGGACAACAATGAGCAGTTCTTC
abundance: NA; d_gene: NA; j_gene: TRBJ2-2; v_gene: TRBV6-2/TRBV6-3; CDR3aa: CASSQWTIDTGELFF; CDR3nt: TGTGCCAGCAGTCAATGGACTATTGACACCGGGGAGCTTTTTTTT
abundance: NA; d_gene: NA; j_gene: TRBJ1-4; v_gene: TRBV11-2; CDR3aa: CASSSRVLGKLFF; CDR3nt: TGTGCCAGCAGCTCCAGGGTCTTAGGAAAACTGTTTTTT
abundance: many; d_gene: TRBD1; j_gene: TRBJ2-7; v_gene: TRBV20-1; CDR3aa: CSATGTGGPHYEQYF; CDR3nt: TGCAGTGCCACCGGGACAGGGGGCCCTCACTACGAGCAGTACTTC
abundance: few; d_gene: NA; j_gene: TRBJ2-2; v_gene: TRBV2; CDR3aa: CASLGDLNTGELFF; CDR3nt: TGTGCCAGCCTGGGGGATTTGAACACCGGGGAGCTGTTTTTT
abundance: NA; d_gene: NA; j_gene: TRBJ1-1; v_gene: TRBV11-2; CDR3aa: CASSPDTPTEAFF; CDR3nt: TGTGCCAGCAGCCCGGATACACCAACTGAAGCTTTCTTT
abundance: NA; d_gene: NA; j_gene: TRBJ1-1; v_gene: TRBV27; CDR3aa: CASGSGPRKRAFF; CDR3nt: TGTGCCAGCGGCTCCGGCCCTAGGAAGAGGGCTTTCTTT
abundance: few; d_gene: NA; j_gene: TRBJ2-2; v_gene: TRBV21-1; CDR3aa: CARLALNTGELFF; CDR3nt: TGTGCCAGACTAGCGTTGAACACCGGGGAGCTGTTTTTT
abundance: NA; d_gene: NA; j_gene: TRBJ2-7; v_gene: TRBV20-1; CDR3aa: CSAAGLNYEQYF; CDR3nt: TGCAGTGCTGCTGGACTGAACTACGAGCAGTACTTC
abundance: few; d_gene: TRBD2; j_gene: TRBJ2-1; v_gene: TRBV6-1; CDR3aa: CASSRTRFNEQFF; CDR3nt: TGTGCCAGCAGCCGGACTAGATTCAATGAGCAGTTCTTC
abundance: many; d_gene: TRBD2; j_gene: TRBJ2-3; v_gene: TRBV6-1; CDR3aa: CAGQLNSGTADTQYF; CDR3nt: TGTGCCGGCCAGCTGAATAGCGGGACGGCAGATACGCAGTATTTT
abundance: NA; d_gene: TRBD2; j_gene: TRBJ2-3; v_gene: TRBV20-1; CDR3aa: CSARERERADTQYF; CDR3nt: TGCAGTGCTAGGGAGCGGGAGCGCGCAGATACGCAGTATTTT
abundance: few; d_gene: NA; j_gene: TRBJ1-6; v_gene: TRBV2; CDR3aa: CASSGPRGGSPLHF; CDR3nt: TGTGCCAGCAGTGGCCCCAGGGGTGGTTCACCCCTCCACTTT
abundance: NA; d_gene: NA; j_gene: TRBJ2-5; v_gene: TRBV4-1; CDR3aa: CASSQEPQAGKTQYF; CDR3nt: TGCGCCAGCAGCCAAGAACCCCAGGCCGGAAAGACCCAGTACTTC
abundance: NA; d_gene: NA; j_gene: TRBJ2-1; v_gene: TRBV12-5; CDR3aa: CASGRTDGEQFF; CDR3nt: TGTGCTAGTGGTCGGACAGATGGTGAGCAGTTCTTC
abundance: NA; d_gene: NA; j_gene: TRBJ2-2; v_gene: TRBV28; CDR3aa: CASSPLNSRLFF; CDR3nt: TGTGCCAGCAGCCCACTGAACAGCCGTTTATTTTTT
abundance: many; d_gene: TRBD2; j_gene: TRBJ2-3; v_gene: TRBV9; CDR3aa: CASSVGSGMESDTQYF; CDR3nt: TGTGCCAGCAGCGTAGGTAGCGGGATGGAATCAGATACGCAGTATTTT
abundance: NA; d_gene: NA; j_gene: TRBJ1-4; v_gene: TRBV18; CDR3aa: CASSPWGFREKLFF; CDR3nt: TGTGCCAGCTCACCATGGGGGTTTCGTGAAAAACTGTTTTTT
abundance: few; d_gene: NA; j_gene: TRBJ1-2; v_gene: TRBV30; CDR3aa: CAWSTPADWYGYTF; CDR3nt: TGTGCCTGGAGTACCCCGGCGGATTGGTATGGCTACACCTTC
abundance: few; d_gene: NA; j_gene: TRBJ1-6; v_gene: TRBV4-3; CDR3aa: CASSQDPTANSPLHF; CDR3nt: TGCGCCAGCAGCCAAGACCCAACAGCTAATTCACCCCTCCACTTT
abundance: few; d_gene: TRBD2; j_gene: TRBJ2-3; v_gene: TRBV11-2; CDR3aa: CASSFRGRGEDTQYF; CDR3nt: TGTGCCAGCAGCTTTCGCGGGAGGGGTGAAGATACGCAGTATTTT
abundance: NA; d_gene: NA; j_gene: TRBJ2-1; v_gene: TRBV4-1; CDR3aa: CASSQLGHYYNEQFF; CDR3nt: TGCGCCAGCAGCCAACTGGGACACTATTACAATGAGCAGTTCTTC
abundance: NA; d_gene: TRBD2; j_gene: TRBJ2-5; v_gene: TRBV19; CDR3aa: CASSVSGRRETQYF; CDR3nt: TGTGCCAGTAGTGTTAGCGGGAGGCGAGAGACCCAGTACTTC
abundance: few; d_gene: NA; j_gene: TRBJ2-1; v_gene: TRBV5-1; CDR3aa: CASSLTPIDEQFF; CDR3nt: TGCGCCAGCAGCTTGACTCCTATCGATGAGCAGTTCTTC
abundance: few; d_gene: NA; j_gene: TRBJ2-1; v_gene: TRBV2; CDR3aa: CASSESRRNEQFF; CDR3nt: TGTGCCAGCAGTGAATCTAGGAGGAATGAGCAGTTCTTC
abundance: few; d_gene: NA; j_gene: TRBJ2-7; v_gene: TRBV20-1; CDR3aa: CSATALVPGLGIYEQYF; CDR3nt: TGCAGTGCCACGGCGCTAGTTCCGGGACTGGGGATATACGAGCAGTACTTC
abundance: few; d_gene: NA; j_gene: TRBJ1-2; v_gene: TRBV28; CDR3aa: CASSRPLTGPGGYTF; CDR3nt: TGTGCCAGCAGCCGCCCCTTGACTGGGCCCGGGGGCTACACCTTC
abundance: few; d_gene: TRBD2; j_gene: TRBJ2-1; v_gene: TRBV11-2; CDR3aa: CASSLEGTSGSYNEQFF; CDR3nt: TGTGCCAGCAGCTTAGAAGGGACTAGCGGCTCCTACAATGAGCAGTTCTTC
abundance: NA; d_gene: NA; j_gene: TRBJ2-7; v_gene: TRBV5-8; CDR3aa: CASSLGQRVYEQYF; CDR3nt: TGTGCCAGCAGCTTGGGGCAAAGGGTCTACGAGCAGTACTTC
abundance: many; d_gene: NA; j_gene: TRBJ2-5; v_gene: TRBV6-2/TRBV6-3; CDR3aa: CASSTDVQETQYF; CDR3nt: TGTGCCAGCAGTACGGACGTACAAGAGACCCAGTACTTC
abundance: NA; d_gene: NA; j_gene: TRBJ1-6; v_gene: TRBV12-3/TRBV12-4; CDR3aa: CASRPPPRGSPLHF; CDR3nt: TGTGCCAGCAGACCACCTCCTAGGGGTTCACCCCTCCACTTT